Below, 32 T cell receptor beta chains from the same sample are listed, as sequenced in a study of STAT5B mutations in CD4+ large granular lymphocyte leukemia. Clones were sequenced by immunoSEQ multiplex PCR, and TCRdb holds only the in-frame ones, with some missing. This table has over 20,000 clones, approximately 81% appearing once. The specimen was CD4+ T cells from blood buffy coats. The receptors derive from a human donor in good health.

This chain connects TRBV9 to TRBJ2-7, with D maybe TRBD1 (5 bases). The CDR3 length is 14 residues. Germline lookup yields CDR1 SGDLS and CDR2 YYNGEE. V lost 3 bases, J lost 3 bases, and 13 bases lay in between. CDR3 nucleotide sequence: TGTGCCAGCAGCGCGACAGAAGGGATCTACGAGCAGTACTTC. This encodes CASSATEGIYEQYF.

This chain joins TRBV15 and TRBJ2-1, with D possibly matching TRBD2 (5 bases). Trimming removed 0 bases from V and 13 bases from J, with 13 bases in between. The CDR3 runs 13 residues. CDR1 is LNHNV, CDR2 YYDKDF, per germline (reference sequence). As DNA, the CDR3 is TGTGCCACCAGCAGAGATCAACTAGAAAGACAGTTCTTC. Protein sequence: CATSRDQLERQFF.

The chain uses TRBV18 and TRBJ1-2; D is unclear. The germline CDR1 and CDR2 sequences are KGHSH and LQKENI. The CDR3 has 13 amino acids. V was cut by 1 base and J by 4 bases, with 7 bases left in between. The CDR3 sequence is CASSPQDFYGYTF. The CDR3 DNA reads TGTGCCAGCTCACCACAGGATTTCTATGGCTACACCTTC.

This chain uses TRBV11-3 with TRBJ1-3, with D perhaps TRBD1 (5 bases). In germline, CDR1 is SGHNT, CDR2 YENEEA. This CDR3 contains 17 residues. V was clipped by 5 bases and J by 2 bases, with 19 bases between them. DNA for the CDR3: TGTGCCAGCAGCCCGGGAACCTACAGGCAGGCTGGAAACACCATATATTTT. Translated, it gives CASSPGTYRQAGNTIYF. Looking up the rest from reference TRBV11-3 and TRBJ1-3 gives the full variable domain: EAGVVQSPRYKIIEKKQPVAFWCNPISGHNTLYWYLQNLGQGPELLIRYENEEAVDDSQLPKDRFSAERLKGVDSTLKIQPAELGDSAVYLCASSPGTYRQAGNTIYFGEGSWLTVV.

This sequence joins TRBV5-4 and TRBJ1-2; perhaps TRBD1 as D (6 bases). V was cut by 4 bases and J by 8 bases, with 24 bases left in between. This CDR3 is built from 16 residues. Per the germline V gene, CDR1 is SGHNT and CDR2 is YYREEE (reference sequence). The CDR3, as DNA: TGTGCCAGCAGCCCGGGATATAGCCAGGGGCCGGTGGGCTACACCTTC. It yields the protein CASSPGYSQGPVGYTF.

The chain carries TRBV7-2 and TRBJ2-5; D unresolved. The better agreement between TRBJ2-7 and the DNA end casts doubt on the J call. Per the germline V gene, CDR1 is SGHTA and CDR2 is FQGNSA. The CDR3 consists of 13 residues. The DNA of the CDR3 is TGTGCCAGCAGCCCGCCGAGCTCCTACGAGCAGTACTTC. Amino acids: CASSPPSSYEQYF.

The chain links TRBV19 to TRBJ2-1; 7 bases line up with TRBD1. This CDR3 is built from 14 residues. CDR1 and CDR2 (germline): LNHDA, SQIVND (reference sequence). Losses at the gene ends were 6 bases for V and 5 bases for J; bases not matched to a gene: 7. CDR3 nucleotide sequence: TGTGCCAGTAGCCGGGACAGAGTTGACAATGAGCAGTTCTTC. Translating gives CASSRDRVDNEQFF. Using reference TRBV19 and TRBJ2-1 for the parts outside the CDR3, the full variable domain is DGGITQSPKYLFRKEGQNVTLSCEQNLNHDAMYWYRQDPGQGLRLIYYSQIVNDFQKGDIAEGYSVSREKKESFPLTVTSAQKNPTAFYLCASSRDRVDNEQFFGPGTRLTVL.

This rearrangement joins TRBV11-1 to TRBJ2-5, with 7 positions matching TRBD1. Per the germline V gene, CDR1 is SGHAT and CDR2 is FQDESV (reference sequence). The CDR3 consists of 16 residues. V lost 1 base and J lost 5; bases outside the gene matches: 10. This chain's CDR3 is CASSLGFPLQGETQYF. The CDR3 DNA follows: TGTGCCAGCAGCTTAGGTTTCCCCTTACAGGGGGAGACCCAGTACTTC.

The J gene is TRBJ2-1, the V gene TRBV4-1, with D tentatively TRBD1 (7 bases). Between the trimmed V and J ends, which lost 1 base and 4 bases, there was a span of 11 bases. CDR1 and CDR2 from the germline V gene are MGHRA and YSYEKL. The CDR3 sequence is 15 residues long. Here the CDR3 DNA reads TGCGCCAGCAGCCAAGGGAGGGGGCCATACAATGAGCAGTTCTTC. It is translated as CASSQGRGPYNEQFF.

The chain couples TRBV7-2 to TRBJ2-2, with D hard to call. From germline, CDR1 is SGHTA and CDR2 FQGNSA. The CDR3 loop spans 15 amino acids. The V end lost 5 bases, the J end lost 0 bases, and 10 bases lay between the germline ends. This chain's CDR3 is CASSPRMANTGELFF. The CDR3 DNA follows: TGTGCCAGCAGCCCCAGGATGGCGAACACCGGGGAGCTGTTTTTT.

This chain joins TRBV6-5 and TRBJ2-7; maybe TRBD2 (6 bases). This CDR3 has 14 residues. Trimming took 3 bases from V and 4 from J, leaving 13 bases between them. Per the germline V gene, CDR1 is MNHEY and CDR2 is SVGAGI. CDR3 residues: CASSYERAGYEQYF. The CDR3 DNA reads as TGTGCCAGCAGTTATGAGCGGGCCGGTTACGAGCAGTACTTC.

The chain is built from TRBV6-6 and TRBJ2-5; no clear D. Trimming took off 0 bases at V and 10 bases at J, with 9 bases between the two ends. This CDR3 is 12 amino acids long. Germline V gene sequence: CDR1 MNHNY, CDR2 SVGAGI (reference sequence). The CDR3: CASSYSSKGQYF. The CDR3 nucleotides are TGTGCCAGCAGTTACTCTAGCAAAGGCCAGTACTTC.

The V and J genes are TRBV18 and TRBJ1-1, with no clear D. Trimming removed 4 bases at V and 5 bases at J, with 17 bases between. The CDR3 is made up of 15 amino acids. Germline assignment: CDR1 KGHSH and CDR2 LQKENI. The CDR3 nucleotides are TGTGCCAGCTCACTGGAGGGTCCGGGAGGGACTGAAGCTTTCTTT. It yields the protein CASSLEGPGGTEAFF. Based on the CDR3 plus reference TRBV18 and TRBJ1-1, the full variable domain is NAGVMQNPRHLVRRRGQEARLRCSPMKGHSHVYWYRQLPEEGLKFMVYLQKENIIDESGMPKERFSAEFPKEGPSILRIQQVVRGDSAAYFCASSLEGPGGTEAFFGQGTRLTVV.

The V gene is TRBV27, the J gene TRBJ1-1; D possibly corresponds to TRBD1 (6 bases). V was clipped by 0 bases and J by 5 bases, with 10 bases between them. Per germline, CDR1 MNHEY and CDR2 SMNVEV (reference sequence). This CDR3 comprises 14 residues. The CDR3 DNA reads as TGTGCCAGCAGTTTATCTCAGGGGCTGACTGAAGCTTTCTTT. This codes for CASSLSQGLTEAFF.

The V and J genes are TRBV7-2 and TRBJ1-5; D is possibly TRBD1 (5 bases). Trimming removed 5 bases at V and 3 bases at J, with 14 bases between. The germline V gene encodes CDR1 SGHTA and CDR2 FQGNSA. The CDR3 has 15 amino acids. The CDR3 here is CASSPGGSSNQPQHF. CDR3 DNA: TGTGCCAGCAGCCCCGGGGGGAGCTCCAATCAGCCCCAGCATTTT.

The V call is TRBV2, the J call TRBJ2-5; 7 bases match TRBD1. V lost 6 bases and J lost 4; bases outside the gene matches: 8. Germline CDR1 SNHLY, CDR2 FYNNEI. The CDR3 is 14 residues long. For the CDR3, the DNA is TGTGCCAGCAGCCTAAGACAGGGTGCAGAGACCCAGTACTTC. Amino acids: CASSLRQGAETQYF.

The chain employs TRBV7-9 and TRBJ2-1, with TRBD2 matching 9 bases. Trimming removed 5 bases from V and 10 bases from J; junction bases left unmatched: 15. The CDR3 runs to 16 residues. CDR1 is SEHNR and CDR2 is FQNEAQ in the germline V gene (reference sequence). CDR3 in DNA: TGTGCCAGCAGCCCCCAATCCACCGGGACTAGCTACGAGCAGTTCTTC. Translating it yields CASSPQSTGTSYEQFF.

CDR3 amino acids: CASSLPGGRGTEAFF. CDR3 in DNA: TGCGCCAGCAGCTTGCCAGGGGGCAGGGGCACTGAAGCTTTCTTT. The chain combines TRBV5-1 with TRBJ1-1; 8 positions match TRBD1. This CDR3 contains 15 residues. Germline trimming cut 1 base from V and 4 bases from J; bases unmatched to any gene: 6. Germline-derived CDR1 and CDR2 are SGHRS and YFSETQ. Looking up the rest from reference TRBV5-1 and TRBJ1-1 gives the full variable domain: KAGVTQTPRYLIKTRGQQVTLSCSPISGHRSVSWYQQTPGQGLQFLFEYFSETQRNKGNFPGRFSGRQFSNSRSEMNVSTLELGDSALYLCASSLPGGRGTEAFFGQGTRLTVV.

The gene calls are TRBV9 and TRBJ2-3, with unresolved D. V lost 5 bases and J lost 5, with 12 bases in between. The CDR3 consists of 13 residues. Germline V gene data show CDR1 as SGDLS and CDR2 as YYNGEE. The CDR3 bases are TGTGCCAGCAGTGACTTGTCCGGAGATACGCAGTATTTT. This translates into CASSDLSGDTQYF.

A remark on this clone: Other DNA sequences in the same sample also yield this CDR3. The chain employs TRBV5-1 and TRBJ2-7, with D unclear. The CDR3 loop spans 14 amino acids. The germline V gene has CDR1 SGHRS and CDR2 YFSETQ. V gave up 1 base and J gave up 5 bases, with 13 bases separating them. CDR3 loop: CASSLLAQRNEQYF. CDR3 DNA: TGCGCCAGCAGCTTGTTAGCCCAGCGAAACGAGCAGTACTTC.

The rearrangement joins TRBV6-5 to TRBJ1-2; 8 nucleotides agree with TRBD1. Trimming cost V 5 bases and J 8 bases; bases outside gene matches: 10. CDR3 size: 14 residues. The germline CDR1 and CDR2 sequences are MNHEY and SVGAGI. The CDR3, as DNA: TGTGCCAGCAGTCAAGGACAGGGAAGCAGAGGCTACACCTTC. It specifies CASSQGQGSRGYTF.

In its sample, this clone was seen a few times. The CDR3 spells CASSQDSGNGELFF. CDR3 DNA sequence: TGTGCCAGCAGCCAAGATAGCGGAAACGGGGAGCTGTTTTTT. This sequence joins TRBV4-2 and TRBJ2-2; possible D gene TRBD2, 6 bases. The CDR3 is 14 amino acids. CDR1 is LGHNA, CDR2 YNFKEQ, per germline. Deletions cut 0 bases from V and 7 bases from J, with 9 bases between.

V is TRBV4-1 and J is TRBJ2-5; D may be TRBD1 (6 bases). CDR1 and CDR2 (germline): MGHRA, YSYEKL. This CDR3 spans 16 amino acids. V lost 4 bases and J lost 4, with 19 bases in between. CDR3 in amino acids: CASSPQVQQGRETQYF. DNA of the CDR3: TGCGCCAGCAGCCCTCAGGTCCAACAGGGACGAGAGACCCAGTACTTC.

V is TRBV4-3 and J is TRBJ1-5; no firm D call. The CDR3 loop spans 13 amino acids. V lost 0 bases, J lost 4 bases, and 4 bases lay in between. The germline gives CDR1 LGHNA, CDR2 YSLEER. The CDR3 sequence: CASSQDQNQPQHF. Written as DNA, the CDR3 is TGCGCCAGCAGCCAAGATCAGAATCAGCCCCAGCATTTT.

V gene TRBV5-1 combines with J gene TRBJ2-5; perhaps TRBD2 as D (6 bases). Per the germline V gene, CDR1 is SGHRS and CDR2 is YFSETQ. V lost 9 bases, J lost 5 bases, and 17 bases lay in between. The CDR3 sequence is 13 residues long. In DNA form, the CDR3 reads TGCGCCACCCGGGCTAGCGTCAGGGAGACCCAGTACTTC. Amino acid sequence: CATRASVRETQYF.

The gene calls are TRBV6-5 and TRBJ1-1, with no clear D. This CDR3 contains 15 residues. Trimming cost V 2 bases and J 3 bases, with 13 bases left between them. Germline-derived CDR1 and CDR2 are MNHEY and SVGAGI. The CDR3 loop is CASSYKGRKDTEAFF. Written as DNA, the CDR3 is TGTGCCAGCAGTTACAAGGGCAGAAAGGACACTGAAGCTTTCTTT.

This rearrangement joins TRBV28 to TRBJ2-1, with D unresolved. Per germline, CDR1 MDHEN and CDR2 SYDVKM. V lost 4 bases and J lost 10, with 5 bases in between. The CDR3 is made up of 10 amino acids. CDR3 in DNA: TGTGCCAGCAGTTCAACCGAGCAGTTCTTC. It translates to CASSSTEQFF.

This chain links TRBV6-6 with TRBJ2-1, with TRBD1 matching over 7 bases. This CDR3 comprises 14 residues. The J segment lost 6 bases and the V segment lost 6 bases, leaving 8 bases of the junction unmatched. CDR1 and CDR2 from the germline V gene are MNHNY and SVGAGI (reference sequence). The CDR3 nucleotides are TGTGCCAGCAGAGGCAGACAGGGCCCCAATGAGCAGTTCTTC. Protein: CASRGRQGPNEQFF.

The rearrangement joins TRBV5-1 to TRBJ1-1; no firm D call. Germline V gene data show CDR1 as SGHRS and CDR2 as YFSETQ. V was pared by 0 bases and J by 1 base, with 7 bases between. The length of the CDR3 is 14 residues. DNA of the CDR3: TGCGCCAGCAGCTTGGGTCCTACGAACACTGAAGCTTTCTTT. Residues: CASSLGPTNTEAFF.

This chain uses TRBV5-1 with TRBJ2-4; D is perhaps TRBD1 (6 bases). With 8 bases removed from V and 1 base from J, the gap between germline ends came to 10 bases. The germline CDR1 and CDR2 sequences are SGHRS and YFSETQ. The CDR3 is made up of 13 amino acids. The CDR3 reads CASRDTAKNIQYF. The CDR3 bases are TGCGCCAGTCGGGACACCGCCAAAAACATTCAGTACTTC.

The chain uses TRBV18 and TRBJ2-1; D unclear. The CDR3 runs 14 residues. Trimming removed 0 bases at V and 5 bases at J, with 8 bases between. Germline V gene lookup returns CDR1 KGHSH and CDR2 LQKENI. As DNA, the CDR3 is TGTGCCAGCTCACCACCAAACGGGCACAATGAGCAGTTCTTC. Translation: CASSPPNGHNEQFF.

This clone turned up a few times. The chain combines TRBV27 with TRBJ2-3; weak D call: TRBD2 (6 bases). The V gene's germline CDR1 is MNHEY and CDR2 SMNVEV (reference sequence). V shed 2 bases and J shed 6 bases, with 6 bases lying between them. The CDR3 consists of 12 residues. CDR3 sequence reads: CASSLGGDTQYF. CDR3 coding DNA: TGTGCCAGCAGTTTAGGGGGGGATACGCAGTATTTT.